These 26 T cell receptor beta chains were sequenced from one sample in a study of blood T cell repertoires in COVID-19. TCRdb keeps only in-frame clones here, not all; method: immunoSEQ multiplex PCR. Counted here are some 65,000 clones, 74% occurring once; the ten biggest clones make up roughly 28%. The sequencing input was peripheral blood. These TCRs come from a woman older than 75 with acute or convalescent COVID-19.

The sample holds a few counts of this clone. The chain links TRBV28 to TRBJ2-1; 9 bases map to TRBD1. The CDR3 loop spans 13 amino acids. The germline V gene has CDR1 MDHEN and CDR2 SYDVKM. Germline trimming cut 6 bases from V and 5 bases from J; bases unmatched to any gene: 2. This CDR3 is CASRGQGDNEQFF. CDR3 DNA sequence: TGTGCCAGCAGGGGACAGGGTGACAATGAGCAGTTCTTC.

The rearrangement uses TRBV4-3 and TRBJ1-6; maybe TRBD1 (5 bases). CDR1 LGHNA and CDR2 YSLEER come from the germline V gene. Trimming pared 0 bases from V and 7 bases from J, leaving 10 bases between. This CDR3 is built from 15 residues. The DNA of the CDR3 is TGCGCCAGCAGCCAAGATCCAGGGTGGAATTCACCCCTCCACTTT. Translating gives CASSQDPGWNSPLHF.

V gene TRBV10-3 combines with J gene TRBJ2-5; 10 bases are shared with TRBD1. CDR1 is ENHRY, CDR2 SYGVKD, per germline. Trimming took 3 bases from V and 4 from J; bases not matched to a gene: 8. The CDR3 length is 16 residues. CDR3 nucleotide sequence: TGTGCCATCAGTGAACCGGGACAGGGGCAGAGAGAGACCCAGTACTTC. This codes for CAISEPGQGQRETQYF.

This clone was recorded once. CDR3 protein: CASSPWTSGLDNEQFF. As DNA, the CDR3 is TGTGCCAGCTCACCCTGGACTAGCGGGCTAGACAATGAGCAGTTCTTC. The chain recombines TRBV18 with TRBJ2-1; 11 bases fit TRBD2. The CDR3 sequence is 16 residues long. The V segment lost 3 bases and the J segment 5 bases; nucleotides outside the gene matches: 6. Germline-derived CDR1 and CDR2 are KGHSH and LQKENI.

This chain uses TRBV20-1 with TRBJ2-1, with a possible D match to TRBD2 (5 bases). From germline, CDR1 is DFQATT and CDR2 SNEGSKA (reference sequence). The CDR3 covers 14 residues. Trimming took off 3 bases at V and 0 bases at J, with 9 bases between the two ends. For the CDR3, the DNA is TGCAGTGCTAGTTTGCGGGCCTCCTACAATGAGCAGTTCTTC. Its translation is CSASLRASYNEQFF.

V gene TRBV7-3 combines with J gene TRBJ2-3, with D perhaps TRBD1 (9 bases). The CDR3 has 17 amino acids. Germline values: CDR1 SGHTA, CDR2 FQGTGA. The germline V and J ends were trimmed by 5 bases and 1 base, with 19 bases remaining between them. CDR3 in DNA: TGTGCCAGCAGCCCACGGCGGGGGGACAGGGGCACAGATACGCAGTATTTT. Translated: CASSPRRGDRGTDTQYF.

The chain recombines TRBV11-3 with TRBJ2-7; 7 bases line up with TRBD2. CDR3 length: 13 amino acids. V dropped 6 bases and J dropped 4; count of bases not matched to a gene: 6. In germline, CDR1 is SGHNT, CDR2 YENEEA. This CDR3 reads CASSYGGKYEQYF. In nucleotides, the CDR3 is TGTGCCAGCAGTTACGGGGGGAAGTACGAGCAGTACTTC.

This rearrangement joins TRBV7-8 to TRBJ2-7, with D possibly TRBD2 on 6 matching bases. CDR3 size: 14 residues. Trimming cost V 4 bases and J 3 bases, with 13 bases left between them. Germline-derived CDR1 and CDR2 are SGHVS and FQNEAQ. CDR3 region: CASSSLDGGYEQYF. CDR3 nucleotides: TGTGCCAGCAGCTCCCTTGACGGGGGCTACGAGCAGTACTTC.

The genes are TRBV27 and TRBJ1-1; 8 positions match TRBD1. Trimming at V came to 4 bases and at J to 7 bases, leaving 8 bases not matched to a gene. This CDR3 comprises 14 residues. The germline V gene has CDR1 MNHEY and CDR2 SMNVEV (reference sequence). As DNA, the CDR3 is TGTGCCAGCAGTTCGGACAGGGTGGAATATGAAGCTTTCTTT. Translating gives CASSSDRVEYEAFF.

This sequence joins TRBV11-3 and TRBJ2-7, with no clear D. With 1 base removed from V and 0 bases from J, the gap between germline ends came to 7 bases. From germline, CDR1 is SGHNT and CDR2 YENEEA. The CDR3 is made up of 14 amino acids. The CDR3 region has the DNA TGTGCCAGCAGCTTAGTTCGGAGCTCCTACGAGCAGTACTTC. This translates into CASSLVRSSYEQYF.

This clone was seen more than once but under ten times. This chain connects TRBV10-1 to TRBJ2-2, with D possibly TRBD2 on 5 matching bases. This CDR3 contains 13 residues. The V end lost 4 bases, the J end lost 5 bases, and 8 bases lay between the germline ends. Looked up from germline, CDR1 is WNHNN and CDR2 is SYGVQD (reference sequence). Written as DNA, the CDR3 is TGCGCCAGCAGTGCGAGGGTTACCGGGGAGCTGTTTTTT. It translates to CASSARVTGELFF.

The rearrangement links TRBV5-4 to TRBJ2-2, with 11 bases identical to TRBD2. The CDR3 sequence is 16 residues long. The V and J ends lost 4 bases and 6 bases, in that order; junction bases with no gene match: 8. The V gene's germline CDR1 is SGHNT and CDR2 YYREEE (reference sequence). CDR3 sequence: CASSPLAGARPGELFF. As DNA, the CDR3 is TGTGCCAGCAGCCCACTAGCGGGAGCTCGGCCCGGGGAGCTGTTTTTT.

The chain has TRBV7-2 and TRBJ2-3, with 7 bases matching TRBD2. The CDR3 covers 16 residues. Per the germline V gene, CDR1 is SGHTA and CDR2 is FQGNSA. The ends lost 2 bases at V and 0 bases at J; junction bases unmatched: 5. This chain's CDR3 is CASSLTGRHSTDTQYF. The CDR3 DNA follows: TGTGCCAGCAGCTTAACCGGGAGGCATAGCACAGATACGCAGTATTTT.

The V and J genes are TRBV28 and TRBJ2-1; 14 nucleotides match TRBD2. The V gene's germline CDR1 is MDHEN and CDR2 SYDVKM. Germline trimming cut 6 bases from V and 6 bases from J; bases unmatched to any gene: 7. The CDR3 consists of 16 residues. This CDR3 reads CASSQTSGGGSNEQFF. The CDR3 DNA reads TGTGCCAGCAGCCAGACTAGCGGGGGGGGTAGCAATGAGCAGTTCTTC.

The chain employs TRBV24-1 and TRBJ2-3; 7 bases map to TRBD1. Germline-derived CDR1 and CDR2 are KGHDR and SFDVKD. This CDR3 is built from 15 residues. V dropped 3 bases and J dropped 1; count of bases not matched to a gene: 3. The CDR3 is CATSDNGQGTDTQYF. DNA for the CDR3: TGTGCCACCAGTGATAACGGACAGGGCACAGATACGCAGTATTTT.

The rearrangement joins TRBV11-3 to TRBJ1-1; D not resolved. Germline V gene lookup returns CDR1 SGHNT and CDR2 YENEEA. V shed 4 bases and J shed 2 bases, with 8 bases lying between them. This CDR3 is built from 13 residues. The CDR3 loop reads CASSSLFNTEAFF. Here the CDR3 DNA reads TGTGCCAGCAGCTCCCTCTTTAACACTGAAGCTTTCTTT.

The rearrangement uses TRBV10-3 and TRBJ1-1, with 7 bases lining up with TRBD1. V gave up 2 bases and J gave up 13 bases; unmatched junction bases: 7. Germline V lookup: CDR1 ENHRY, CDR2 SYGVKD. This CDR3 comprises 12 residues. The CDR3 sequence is CAISEGDSLGFF. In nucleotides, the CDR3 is TGTGCCATCAGTGAGGGGGACAGCCTGGGTTTCTTT.

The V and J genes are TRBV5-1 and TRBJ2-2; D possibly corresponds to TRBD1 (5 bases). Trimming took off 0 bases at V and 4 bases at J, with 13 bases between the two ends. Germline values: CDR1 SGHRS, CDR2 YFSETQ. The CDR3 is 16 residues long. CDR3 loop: CASSLAGFTSTGELFF. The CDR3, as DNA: TGCGCCAGCAGCTTGGCAGGGTTTACGAGCACCGGGGAGCTGTTTTTT.

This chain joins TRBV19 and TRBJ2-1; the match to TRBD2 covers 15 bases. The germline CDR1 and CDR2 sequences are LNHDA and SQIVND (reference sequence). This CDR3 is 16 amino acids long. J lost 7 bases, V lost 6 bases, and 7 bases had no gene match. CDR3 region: CASSKNGLAGGNEQFF. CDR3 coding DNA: TGTGCCAGTAGCAAAAACGGACTAGCGGGAGGGAATGAGCAGTTCTTC.

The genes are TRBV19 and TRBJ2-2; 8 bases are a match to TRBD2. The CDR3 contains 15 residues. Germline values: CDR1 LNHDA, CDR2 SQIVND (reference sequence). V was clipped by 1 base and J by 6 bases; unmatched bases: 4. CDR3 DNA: TGTGCCAGTAGTATAGGGTTAGCGGGGTCCGGGGAGCTGTTTTTT. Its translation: CASSIGLAGSGELFF.

CDR3 in amino acids: CATSIDRPGKAFF. In DNA form, the CDR3 reads TGTGCCACCAGTATTGACAGGCCAGGAAAAGCTTTCTTT. This sequence joins TRBV15 and TRBJ1-1; D perhaps matches TRBD1 (6 bases). The CDR3 loop spans 13 amino acids. Germline CDR1 is LNHNV and CDR2 is YYDKDF (reference sequence). Trimming cost V 6 bases and J 9 bases, with 17 bases left between them.

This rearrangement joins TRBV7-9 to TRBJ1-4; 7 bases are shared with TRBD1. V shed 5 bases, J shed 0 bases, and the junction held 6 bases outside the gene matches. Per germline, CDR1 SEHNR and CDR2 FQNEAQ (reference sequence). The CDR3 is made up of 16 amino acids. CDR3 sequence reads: CASSATQGATNEKLFF. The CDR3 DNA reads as TGTGCCAGCAGCGCCACGCAGGGGGCAACTAATGAAAAACTGTTTTTT.

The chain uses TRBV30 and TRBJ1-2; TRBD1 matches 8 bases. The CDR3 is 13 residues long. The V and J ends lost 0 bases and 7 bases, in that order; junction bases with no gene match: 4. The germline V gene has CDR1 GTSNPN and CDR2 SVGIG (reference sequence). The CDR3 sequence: CAWSVQGGGGYTF. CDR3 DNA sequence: TGTGCCTGGAGTGTACAGGGGGGAGGTGGCTACACCTTC. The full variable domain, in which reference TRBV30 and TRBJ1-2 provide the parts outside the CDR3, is SQTIHQWPATLVQPVGSPLSLECTVEGTSNPNLYWYRQAAGRGLQLLFYSVGIGQISSEVPQNLSASRPQDRQFILSSKKLLLSDSGFYLCAWSVQGGGGYTFGSGTRLTVV.

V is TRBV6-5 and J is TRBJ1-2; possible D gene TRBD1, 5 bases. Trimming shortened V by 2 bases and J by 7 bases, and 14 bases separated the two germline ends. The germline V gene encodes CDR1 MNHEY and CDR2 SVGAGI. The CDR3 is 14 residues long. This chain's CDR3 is CASSYQGGSGGYTF. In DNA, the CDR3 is TGTGCCAGCAGTTACCAGGGTGGGTCGGGTGGCTACACCTTC.

The CDR3 spells CASSPGTSSYNEQFF. CDR3 coding DNA: TGTGCCAGCAGCCCCGGGACATCCTCCTACAATGAGCAGTTCTTC. This chain links TRBV5-5 with TRBJ2-1, with a tentative D call TRBD1 (6 bases). Per germline, CDR1 SGHKS and CDR2 YYEKEE (reference sequence). V lost 4 bases and J 0 bases, leaving 11 bases between the germline ends. The CDR3 is 15 amino acids.

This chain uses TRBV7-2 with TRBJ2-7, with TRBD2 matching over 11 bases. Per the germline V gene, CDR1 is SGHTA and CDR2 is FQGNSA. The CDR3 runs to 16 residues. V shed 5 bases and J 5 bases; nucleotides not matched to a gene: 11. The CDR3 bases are TGTGCCAGCAGCCCAAGATCTAGCGGGAGGCTGCACGAGCAGTACTTC. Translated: CASSPRSSGRLHEQYF.